This T cell receptor (beta chain) was identified in a study of beta chain features in type 1 diabetes. This clone was seen a few times. Germline loops: CDR1 SGHTA, CDR2 FQGNSA. The V end lost 1 base, the J end lost 2 bases, and 9 bases lay between the germline ends. This CDR3 is 14 amino acids long. All of the isolated RNA was reverse transcribed, so expressed TCRB transcripts were sequenced. Assay used: immunoSEQ multiplex PCR; TCRdb lists only in-frame clones, some missing. Of almost 250,000 clones listed, 13% to 15% are singletons. Sequences were obtained from naive CD4+ T cells from blood. This receptor was identified in a woman aged 35 to 49 in good health. J is TRBJ2-7 and V is TRBV7-2; a possible D gene is TRBD2 (5 bases). The CDR3, as DNA: TGTGCCAGCAGCTTAGTCGCTAGCACCTACGAGCAGTACTTC. Protein product: CASSLVASTYEQYF.